Listed below are T cell receptor beta chains from one sample, sequenced in a study of T-cell memory formation after mild COVID-19. MiXCR was run by TCRdb on the 5' RACE reads, yielding one entry per CDR3 protein. The sample holds around 510,000 distinct CDR3 sequences, about 20% seen once. The sequenced sample was PBMCs or a T cell subset sorted from them (not recorded which). All receptors come from an adult woman who had mild COVID-19 (a few samples of this study predate the infection). Cell type and time point are not known. Each CDR3 is given without its conserved first and last residue.

CDR3 protein,J gene,V gene
SARDGTGGGFRAF,TRBJ1-1,TRBV20-1
ASSPEGTVPYGYT,TRBJ1-2,TRBV7-2
ASSETGTEETQY,TRBJ2-5,TRBV25-1
ARRAGGIMDEQF,TRBJ2-1,TRBV4-3
ASSRDRVTEAF,TRBJ1-1,TRBV2
ATSPSEVSNQPQH,TRBJ1-5,TRBV24-1
ASSLTRTGGGYGYT,TRBJ1-2,TRBV14
ASSFRTGGSVGAF,TRBJ1-1,TRBV12-3/TRBV12-4
SARDGTTGAWEQF,TRBJ2-1,TRBV20-1
ASSLGIGPGTGAQY,TRBJ2-5,TRBV7-9
ASSYGPGGSFGEQF,TRBJ2-1,TRBV6-6
SVAEGLDGYT,TRBJ1-2,TRBV29-1
ASSVKTGGGRTDTQY,TRBJ2-3,TRBV7-2
ASSLLAGGNQPQH,TRBJ1-5,TRBV27
ASSLFRGADEQY,TRBJ2-7,TRBV27
ASSFRDFNTGELF,TRBJ2-2,TRBV5-1
ASSLGLAPYNEQF,TRBJ2-1,TRBV5-5
ASSFYGRDGVWNTEAF,TRBJ1-1,TRBV27
ASRRDRATGELF,TRBJ2-2,TRBV7-3
ASSPNRDRGNLGQF,TRBJ2-1,TRBV3-1
ASSQAGRGAYGYT,TRBJ1-2,TRBV3-1
ASTRSGSQETQY,TRBJ2-5,TRBV18
ASSYEGGSASSYNEQF,TRBJ2-1,TRBV6-2/TRBV6-3
ASSRTGGANQPQH,TRBJ1-5,TRBV7-9
ASSLDVRDRGNEQF,TRBJ2-1,TRBV5-6
ASKFRLSSGEQY,TRBJ2-7,TRBV6-5
ASSRTFSYEQY,TRBJ2-7,TRBV7-9
ASQRERTGELF,TRBJ2-2,TRBV7-3
ASSYDSPGGSNQPQH,TRBJ1-5,TRBV6-5
SAPTPDSPYGYT,TRBJ1-2,TRBV20-1
ASSFEGNYEQY,TRBJ2-7,TRBV5-1
SVATGPSGNTIY,TRBJ1-3,TRBV29-1
ASSFVGAGTEAF,TRBJ1-1,TRBV5-6
ASSLPSPEAF,TRBJ1-1,TRBV6-1
ASSLEGTGMSNSPLH,TRBJ1-6,TRBV5-1
ASSLRQGGGYT,TRBJ1-2,TRBV12-3/TRBV12-4
ASSTGGGFLYGYT,TRBJ1-2,TRBV7-8
ASSLGATGANVLT,TRBJ2-6,TRBV5-1
ASSPRTSGRVGTGELF,TRBJ2-2,TRBV3-1
ASSLAGTLNQPQH,TRBJ1-5,TRBV7-9
ASSIDAGTSRGNTIY,TRBJ1-3,TRBV19
ATRSSGNDEQY,TRBJ2-7,TRBV7-9
ASSAPGTSSYNEQF,TRBJ2-1,TRBV5-1
ASSATSGPRTYEQY,TRBJ2-7,TRBV7-9
ASSPPPSTAAIRGNGYT,TRBJ1-2,TRBV7-9
ASSFSGQGGIYGYT,TRBJ1-2,TRBV27
ATSRDGHRASPTDTQY,TRBJ2-3,TRBV15
ATSDPGGPGDTQY,TRBJ2-3,TRBV24-1
ASSQDSAGELSYEQY,TRBJ2-7,TRBV4-3
SARGVISYEQY,TRBJ2-7,TRBV20-1
ASSIGTSRSTDTQY,TRBJ2-3,TRBV7-2
ASSSDRGLRYYGYT,TRBJ1-2,TRBV6-2/TRBV6-3
ASSLRNSYNEQF,TRBJ2-1,TRBV5-6
ASSFRGLALGEQF,TRBJ2-1,TRBV7-2